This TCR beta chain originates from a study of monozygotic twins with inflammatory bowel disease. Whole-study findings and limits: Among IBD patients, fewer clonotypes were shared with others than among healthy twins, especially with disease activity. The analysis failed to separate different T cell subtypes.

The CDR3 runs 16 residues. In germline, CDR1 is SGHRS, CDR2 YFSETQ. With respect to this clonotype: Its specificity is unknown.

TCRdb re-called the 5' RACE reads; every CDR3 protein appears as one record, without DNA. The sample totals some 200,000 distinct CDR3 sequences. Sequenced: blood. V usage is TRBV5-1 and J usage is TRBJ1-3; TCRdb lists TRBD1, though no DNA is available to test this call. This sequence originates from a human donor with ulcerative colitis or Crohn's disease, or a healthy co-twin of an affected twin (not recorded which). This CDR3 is CASSFQGATTGNTIYF.